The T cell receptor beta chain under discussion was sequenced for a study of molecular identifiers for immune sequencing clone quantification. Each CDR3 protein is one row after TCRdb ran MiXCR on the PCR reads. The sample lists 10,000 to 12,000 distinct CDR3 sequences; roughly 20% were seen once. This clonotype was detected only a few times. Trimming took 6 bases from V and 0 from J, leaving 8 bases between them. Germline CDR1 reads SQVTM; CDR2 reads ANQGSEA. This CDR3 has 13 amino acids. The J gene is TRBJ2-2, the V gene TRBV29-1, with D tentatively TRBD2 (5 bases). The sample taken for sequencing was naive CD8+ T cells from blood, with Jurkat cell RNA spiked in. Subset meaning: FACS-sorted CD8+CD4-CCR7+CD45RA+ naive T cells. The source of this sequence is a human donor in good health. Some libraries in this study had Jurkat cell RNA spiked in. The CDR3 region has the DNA TGCAGCGTAGCGGCCACGAACACCGGGGAGCTGTTTTTT. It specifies CSVAATNTGELFF.